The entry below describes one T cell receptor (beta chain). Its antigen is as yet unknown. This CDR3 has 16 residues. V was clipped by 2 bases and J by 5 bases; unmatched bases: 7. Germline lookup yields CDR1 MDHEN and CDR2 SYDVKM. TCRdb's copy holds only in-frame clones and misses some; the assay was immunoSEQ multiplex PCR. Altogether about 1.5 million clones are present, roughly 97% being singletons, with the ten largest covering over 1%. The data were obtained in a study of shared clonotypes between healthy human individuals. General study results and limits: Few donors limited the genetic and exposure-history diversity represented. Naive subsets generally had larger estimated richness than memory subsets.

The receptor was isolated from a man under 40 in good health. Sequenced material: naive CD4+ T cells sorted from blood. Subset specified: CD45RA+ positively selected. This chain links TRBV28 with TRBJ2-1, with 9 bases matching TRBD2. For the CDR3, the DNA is TGTGCCAGCAGTTTAGCGGGACTAGCCCTTAACAATGAGCAGTTCTTC. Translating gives CASSLAGLALNNEQFF.